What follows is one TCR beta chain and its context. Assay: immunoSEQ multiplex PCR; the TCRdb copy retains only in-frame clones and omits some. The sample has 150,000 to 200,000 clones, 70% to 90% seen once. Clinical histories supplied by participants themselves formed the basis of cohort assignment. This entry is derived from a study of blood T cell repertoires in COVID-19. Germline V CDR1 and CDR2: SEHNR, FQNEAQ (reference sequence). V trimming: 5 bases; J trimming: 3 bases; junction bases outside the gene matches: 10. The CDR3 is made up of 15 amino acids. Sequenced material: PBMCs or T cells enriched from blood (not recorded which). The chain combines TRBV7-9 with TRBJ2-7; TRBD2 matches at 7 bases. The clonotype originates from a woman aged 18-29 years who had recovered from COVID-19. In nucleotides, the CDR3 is TGTGCCAGCAGCCATTTAGCCGGGGAGGGCTACGAGCAGTACTTC. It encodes CASSHLAGEGYEQYF.